This entry lists 10 T cell receptor beta chains sequenced from one sample in a study of blood T cells in healthy people across ages (dated by TCRdb to about 2015). To prepare the library, 5' RACE was applied. This sample was sequenced with an Illumina HiSeq 2500. A second PCR of roughly 7 to 11 cycles was performed with a sample-barcoded 5' primer and a J-beta primer mix. Starting from the raw public reads, TCRdb applied fastp trimming at Q25, assembled clones with MiXCR and retained in-frame beta chains. CDR3 protein sequences are deduplicated, and each keeps its most common genes and DNA. The sample yields 700,000 or so distinct CDR3 sequences; 22% were counted once. Under 25% of the sample lies in the top ten. Sequenced: blood. The origin of the receptors is a man aged 70 or older in good health.

The rearrangement uses TRBV7-9 and TRBJ2-5, with TRBD2 matching over 8 bases. Germline V lookup: CDR1 SEHNR, CDR2 FQNEAQ (reference sequence). J lost 0 bases, V lost 7 bases, and 13 bases had no gene match. The CDR3 contains 17 residues. CDR3 loop: CASTTFWASGYQETQYF. The CDR3 DNA is TGTGCCAGCACTACGTTTTGGGCTAGCGGGTACCAAGAGACCCAGTACTTC.

This clonotype turned up a few times. The chain uses TRBV20-1 and TRBJ2-7; D is undetermined. V was shortened by 3 bases and J by 5 bases, with 11 bases between the two germline ends. CDR3 length: 12 residues. Germline V gene lookup returns CDR1 DFQATT and CDR2 SNEGSKA (reference sequence). The CDR3 loop is CSASKGQDEQYF. The CDR3 DNA reads as TGCAGTGCTAGTAAGGGCCAAGACGAGCAGTACTTC.

This clonotype was seen a handful of times. This chain uses TRBV18 with TRBJ2-2; D may be TRBD2 (6 bases). Germline CDR1 reads KGHSH; CDR2 reads LQKENI. The CDR3 contains 16 residues. The ends were cut back, 3 bases at V and 6 bases at J, with 17 bases in the middle. The CDR3 reads CASSPPGGIQSGELFF. The CDR3, as DNA: TGTGCCAGCTCACCCCCTGGAGGGATTCAATCCGGGGAGCTGTTTTTT. The full variable domain, completed using reference TRBV18 and TRBJ2-2, is NAGVMQNPRHLVRRRGQEARLRCSPMKGHSHVYWYRQLPEEGLKFMVYLQKENIIDESGMPKERFSAEFPKEGPSILRIQQVVRGDSAAYFCASSPPGGIQSGELFFGEGSRLTVL.

This clonotype was counted between two and nine times. The junction shows a germline mismatch at one end, possibly a read error. This chain uses TRBV4-3 with TRBJ2-1; D is perhaps TRBD1 (5 bases). Germline lookup yields CDR1 LGHNA and CDR2 YSLEER. The CDR3 consists of 14 residues. CDR3 sequence reads: CASSQDLPGPPRYF. CDR3 in DNA: TGCGCCAGCAGCCAAGATCTTCCAGGGCCCCCGAGGTACTTC.

There are a few counts of this clonotype. The chain carries TRBV20-1 and TRBJ2-7; D call uncertain. The CDR3 sequence is 11 residues long. Between the trimmed V and J ends, which lost 3 bases and 4 bases, there was a span of 7 bases. The germline gives CDR1 DFQATT, CDR2 SNEGSKA (reference sequence). CDR3 region: CSARDAYEQYF. The CDR3 nucleotides are TGCAGTGCTAGGGACGCATACGAGCAGTACTTC.

The rearrangement links TRBV7-9 to TRBJ1-2; a weak D match, TRBD1 (6 bases). The CDR3 spans 16 residues. CDR1 is SEHNR, CDR2 FQNEAQ, per germline (reference sequence). V dropped 5 bases and J dropped 3 bases, with 19 bases sitting between them. The CDR3 here is CASSAGGHRDYYGYTF. The CDR3 DNA follows: TGTGCCAGCAGCGCCGGGGGACACCGAGATTACTATGGCTACACCTTC.

This clonotype was found many times. This rearrangement joins TRBV27 to TRBJ1-4, with TRBD1 matching over 7 bases. Germline CDR1 reads MNHEY; CDR2 reads SMNVEV (reference sequence). With V trimmed by 0 bases and J by 8 bases, 12 bases remained unmatched. This CDR3 is built from 17 residues. CDR3 sequence reads: CASSLSPYRGQGEKLFF. The CDR3 bases are TGTGCCAGCAGTTTATCTCCGTACAGGGGCCAGGGGGAAAAACTGTTTTTT.

This clonotype showed up many times. The V and J genes are TRBV12-5 and TRBJ2-1, with a weak D call TRBD1 (6 bases). Trimming pared 6 bases from V and 9 bases from J, leaving 12 bases between. CDR1 and CDR2 (germline): LGHNT, FRNRAP. The CDR3 runs to 12 residues. CDR3 nucleotides: TGTGCTAGTGGCACCGACAGGTCTGAGCAGTTCTTC. Amino acids: CASGTDRSEQFF. Combining the CDR3 with reference TRBV12-5 and TRBJ2-1 gives the whole variable domain DARVTQTPRHKVTEMGQEVTMRCQPILGHNTVFWYRQTMMQGLELLAYFRNRAPLDDSGMPKDRFSAEMPDATLATLKIQPSEPRDSAVYFCASGTDRSEQFFGPGTRLTVL.

This clonotype appeared a single time. The chain joins TRBV6-2 or TRBV6-3 to TRBJ2-5; perhaps D is TRBD1 or TRBD2 (5 bases each). The germline CDR1 and CDR2 sequences are MNHEY and SVGEGT. V lost 7 bases and J lost 5, with 17 bases in between. The CDR3 has 14 residues. CDR3: CASTPGAGSETQYF. The DNA for the CDR3 is TGTGCCAGCACTCCCGGGGCCGGATCCGAGACCCAGTACTTC.

The rearrangement links TRBV28 to TRBJ2-1; 7 bases map to TRBD1. The V gene end was trimmed by 6 bases and the J gene end by 6 bases; junction bases not matched to a gene: 17. Germline CDR1 MDHEN, CDR2 SYDVKM. This CDR3 region has 17 residues. CDR3 sequence: CASSLMPGQKVVNEQFF. The CDR3 DNA follows: TGTGCCAGCAGCTTGATGCCGGGACAGAAGGTAGTCAATGAGCAGTTCTTC.